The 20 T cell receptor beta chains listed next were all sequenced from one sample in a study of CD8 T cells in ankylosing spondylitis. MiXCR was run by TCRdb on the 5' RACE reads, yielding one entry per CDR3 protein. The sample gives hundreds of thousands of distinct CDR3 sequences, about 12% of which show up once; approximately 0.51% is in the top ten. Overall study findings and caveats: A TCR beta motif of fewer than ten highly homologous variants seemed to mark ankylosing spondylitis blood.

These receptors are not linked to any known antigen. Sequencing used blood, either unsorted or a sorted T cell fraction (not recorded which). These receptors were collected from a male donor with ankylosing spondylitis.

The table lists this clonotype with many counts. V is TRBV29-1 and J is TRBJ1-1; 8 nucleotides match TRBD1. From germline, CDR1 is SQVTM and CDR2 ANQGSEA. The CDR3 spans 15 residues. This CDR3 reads CTISREHRGSTEAFF. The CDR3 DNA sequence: TGCACCATCTCCAGGGAACACAGGGGGAGTACTGAAGCTTTCTTT.

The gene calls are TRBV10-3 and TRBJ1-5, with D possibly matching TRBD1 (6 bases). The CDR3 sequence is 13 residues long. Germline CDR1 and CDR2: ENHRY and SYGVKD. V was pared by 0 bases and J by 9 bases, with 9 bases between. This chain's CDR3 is CAISESGGTPQHF. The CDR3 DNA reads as TGTGCCATCAGTGAGTCGGGGGGCACGCCCCAGCATTTT.

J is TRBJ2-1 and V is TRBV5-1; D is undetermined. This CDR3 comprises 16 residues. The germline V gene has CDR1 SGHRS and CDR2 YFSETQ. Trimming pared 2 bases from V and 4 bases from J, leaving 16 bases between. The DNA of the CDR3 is TGCGCCAGCAGCTTACAAGTAGCCAGCCTTTACAATGAGCAGTTCTTC. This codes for CASSLQVASLYNEQFF. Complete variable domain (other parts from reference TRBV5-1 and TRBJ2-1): KAGVTQTPRYLIKTRGQQVTLSCSPISGHRSVSWYQQTPGQGLQFLFEYFSETQRNKGNFPGRFSGRQFSNSRSEMNVSTLELGDSALYLCASSLQVASLYNEQFFGPGTRLTVL.

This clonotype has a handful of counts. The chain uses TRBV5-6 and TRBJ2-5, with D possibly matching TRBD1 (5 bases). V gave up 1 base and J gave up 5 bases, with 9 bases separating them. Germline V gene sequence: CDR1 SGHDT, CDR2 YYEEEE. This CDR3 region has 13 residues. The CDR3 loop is CASSLKGVETQYF. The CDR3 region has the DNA TGTGCCAGCAGCTTGAAAGGGGTCGAGACCCAGTACTTC.

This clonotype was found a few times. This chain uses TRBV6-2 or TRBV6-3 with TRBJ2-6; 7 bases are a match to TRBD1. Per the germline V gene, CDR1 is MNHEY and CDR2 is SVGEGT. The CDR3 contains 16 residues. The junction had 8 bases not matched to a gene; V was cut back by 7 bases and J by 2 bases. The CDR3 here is CASTPDRATGANVLTF. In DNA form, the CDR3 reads TGTGCCAGCACCCCCGACAGGGCGACTGGGGCCAACGTCCTGACTTTC.

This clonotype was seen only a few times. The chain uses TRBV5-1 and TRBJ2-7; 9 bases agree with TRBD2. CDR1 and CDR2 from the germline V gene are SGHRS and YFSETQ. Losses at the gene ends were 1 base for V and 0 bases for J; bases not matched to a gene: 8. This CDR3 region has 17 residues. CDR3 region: CASSLRAGGPGSYEQYF. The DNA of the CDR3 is TGCGCCAGCAGCTTGCGAGCGGGAGGCCCGGGCTCCTACGAGCAGTACTTC.

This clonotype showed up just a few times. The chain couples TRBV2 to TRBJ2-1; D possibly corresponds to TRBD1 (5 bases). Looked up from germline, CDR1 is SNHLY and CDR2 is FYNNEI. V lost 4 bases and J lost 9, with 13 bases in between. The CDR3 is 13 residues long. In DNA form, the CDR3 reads TGTGCCAGCAGTGTTATAGGGGTTGGTGAGCAGTTCTTC. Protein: CASSVIGVGEQFF.

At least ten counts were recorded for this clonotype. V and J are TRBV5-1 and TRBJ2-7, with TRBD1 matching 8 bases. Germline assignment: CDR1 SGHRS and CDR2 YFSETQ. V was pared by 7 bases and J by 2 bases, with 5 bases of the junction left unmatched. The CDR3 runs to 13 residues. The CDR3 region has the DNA TGCGCCAGCTCGACAGGGGTTGCCTACGAGCAGTACTTC. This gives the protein CASSTGVAYEQYF.

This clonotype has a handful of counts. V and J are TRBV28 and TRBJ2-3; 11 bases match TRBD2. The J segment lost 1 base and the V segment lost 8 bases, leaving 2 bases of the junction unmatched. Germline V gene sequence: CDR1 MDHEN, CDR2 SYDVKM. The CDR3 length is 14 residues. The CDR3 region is CASLLAGGTDTQYF. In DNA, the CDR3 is TGTGCCAGCCTACTAGCGGGAGGCACAGATACGCAGTATTTT. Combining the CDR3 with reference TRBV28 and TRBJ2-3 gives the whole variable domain DVKVTQSSRYLVKRTGEKVFLECVQDMDHENMFWYRQDPGLGLRLIYFSYDVKMKEKGDIPEGYSVSREKKERFSLILESASTNQTSMYLCASLLAGGTDTQYFGPGTRLTVL.

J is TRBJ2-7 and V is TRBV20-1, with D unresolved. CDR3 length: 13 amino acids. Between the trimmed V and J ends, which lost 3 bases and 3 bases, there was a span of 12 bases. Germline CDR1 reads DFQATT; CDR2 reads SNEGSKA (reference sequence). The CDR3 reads CSASGVRDYEQYF. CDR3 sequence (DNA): TGCAGTGCTAGCGGAGTGAGAGACTACGAGCAGTACTTC.

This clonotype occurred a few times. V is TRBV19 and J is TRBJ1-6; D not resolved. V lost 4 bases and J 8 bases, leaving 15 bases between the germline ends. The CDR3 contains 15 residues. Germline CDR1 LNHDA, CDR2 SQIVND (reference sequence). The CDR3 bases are TGTGCCAGTAGTACTTCGTGGGGTTTGGATTCACCCCTCCACTTT. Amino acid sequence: CASSTSWGLDSPLHF.

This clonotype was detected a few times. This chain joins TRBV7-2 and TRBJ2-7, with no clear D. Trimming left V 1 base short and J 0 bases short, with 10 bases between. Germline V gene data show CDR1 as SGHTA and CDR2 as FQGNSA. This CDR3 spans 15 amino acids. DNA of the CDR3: TGTGCCAGCAGCTTAGGCGGCGCCCGCTCCTACGAGCAGTACTTC. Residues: CASSLGGARSYEQYF.

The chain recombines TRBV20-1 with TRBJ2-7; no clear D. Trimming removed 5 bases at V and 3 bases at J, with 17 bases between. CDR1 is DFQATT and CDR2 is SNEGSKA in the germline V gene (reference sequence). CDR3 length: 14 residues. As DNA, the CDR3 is TGCAGTGCTGCCTCAGCTAGTGGAGTCTACGAGCAGTACTTC. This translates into CSAASASGVYEQYF.

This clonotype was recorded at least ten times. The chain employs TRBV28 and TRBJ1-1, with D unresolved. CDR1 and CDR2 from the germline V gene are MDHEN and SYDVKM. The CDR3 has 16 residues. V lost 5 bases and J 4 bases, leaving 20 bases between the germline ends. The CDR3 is CASSPSAAEVGTEAFF. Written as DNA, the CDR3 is TGTGCCAGCAGTCCGTCCGCGGCCGAGGTGGGCACTGAAGCTTTCTTT.

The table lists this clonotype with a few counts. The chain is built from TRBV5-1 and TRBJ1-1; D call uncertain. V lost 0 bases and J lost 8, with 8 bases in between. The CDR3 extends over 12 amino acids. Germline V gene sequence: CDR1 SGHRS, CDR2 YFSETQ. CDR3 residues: CASSLGAYEAFF. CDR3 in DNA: TGCGCCAGCAGCTTGGGGGCGTACGAAGCTTTCTTT.

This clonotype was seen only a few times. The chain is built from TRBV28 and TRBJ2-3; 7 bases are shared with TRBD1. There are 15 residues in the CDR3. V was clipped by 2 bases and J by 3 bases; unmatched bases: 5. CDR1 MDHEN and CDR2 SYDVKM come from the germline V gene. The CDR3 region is CASSLKGARTDTQYF. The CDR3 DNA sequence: TGTGCCAGCAGTTTAAAGGGGGCTAGGACAGATACGCAGTATTTT.

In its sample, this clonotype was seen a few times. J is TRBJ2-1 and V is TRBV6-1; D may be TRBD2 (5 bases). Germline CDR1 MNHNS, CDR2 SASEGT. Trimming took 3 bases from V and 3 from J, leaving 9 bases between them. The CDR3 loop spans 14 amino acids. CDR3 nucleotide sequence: TGTGCCAGCAGTGATAGCCGGGACTACAATGAGCAGTTCTTC. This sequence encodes CASSDSRDYNEQFF.

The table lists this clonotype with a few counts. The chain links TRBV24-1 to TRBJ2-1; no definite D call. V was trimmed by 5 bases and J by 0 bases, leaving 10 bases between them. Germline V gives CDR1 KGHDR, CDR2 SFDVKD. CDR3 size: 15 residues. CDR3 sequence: CATSAPESSYNEQFF. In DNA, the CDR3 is TGTGCCACCAGTGCCCCGGAGAGCTCCTACAATGAGCAGTTCTTC.

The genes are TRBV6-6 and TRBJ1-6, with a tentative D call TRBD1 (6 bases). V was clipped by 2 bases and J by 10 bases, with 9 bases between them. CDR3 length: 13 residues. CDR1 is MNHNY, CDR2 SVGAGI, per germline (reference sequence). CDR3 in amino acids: CASSYQGGSPLHF. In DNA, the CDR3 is TGTGCCAGCAGTTACCAAGGGGGATCACCCCTCCACTTT.

The CDR3 nucleotides are TGTGCCAGCAGTCCAGGGATGGGAGAAGCTTTCTTT. Protein: CASSPGMGEAFF. The chain uses TRBV12-3 or TRBV12-4 and TRBJ1-1; tentatively, D is TRBD1 (5 bases). V was pared by 5 bases and J by 8 bases, with 12 bases between. This CDR3 has 12 residues.